These T cell receptor beta chains were read from a single sample in a study of T cell responses to AZD1222 COVID-19 vaccine. Clones were read by immunoSEQ multiplex PCR, and TCRdb kept only the in-frame ones, dropping some. The sample yields approximately 140,000 clones, 89% seen once. This sample comprised peripheral blood, obtained on day 0 of AZD1222 vaccination. The receptor set was obtained from an adult in good health. CDR3s include the opening cysteine and the closing phenylalanine or tryptophan. A D gene is named only where the DNA matches it firmly. The size entry is marked missing in some rows and otherwise reads once, few, many or a size class.

cdr3_length	j_call	v_call	d_call	clone_size	cdr3_aa	cdr3_nt
16	TRBJ2-7	TRBV4-2	TRBD1	NA	CASSQSPGQGSYEQYF	TGTGCCAGCAGCCAATCTCCGGGACAGGGGTCCTACGAGCAGTACTTC
14	TRBJ1-4	TRBV18	NA	once	CASSPAHKTEKLFF	TGTGCCAGCTCACCGGCCCACAAGACAGAAAAACTGTTTTTT
15	TRBJ1-5	TRBV2	NA	NA	CASSEQTGRSQPQHF	TGTGCCAGCAGTGAACAGACAGGCCGTTCTCAGCCCCAGCATTTT
13	TRBJ1-5	TRBV7-9	NA	NA	CASSFQEGQPQHF	TGTGCCAGCAGCTTTCAGGAAGGTCAGCCCCAGCATTTT
16	TRBJ1-1	TRBV6-5	TRBD1	NA	CASSSRPGQVNTEAFF	TGTGCCAGCAGTTCACGACCGGGACAGGTGAACACTGAAGCTTTCTTT
15	TRBJ1-1	TRBV6-5	TRBD1	NA	CASRIQGAVETEAFF	TGTGCCAGCAGGATACAGGGGGCGGTTGAGACTGAAGCTTTCTTT
15	TRBJ1-4	TRBV3-1/TRBV3-2	NA	NA	CASSPGMTPNEKLFF	TGTGCCAGCAGCCCCGGTATGACCCCTAATGAAAAACTGTTTTTT
11	TRBJ2-5	TRBV29-1	NA	NA	CSPGARETQYF	TGCAGTCCTGGGGCGCGGGAGACCCAGTACTTC
15	TRBJ2-1	TRBV7-3	NA	NA	CASSFGGSAYNEQFF	TGTGCCAGCAGCTTTGGAGGGAGCGCCTACAATGAGCAGTTCTTC
16	TRBJ2-4	TRBV6-6	NA	once	CASYDQGYYPKNIQYF	TGTGCCAGCTACGATCAAGGCTATTACCCCAAAAACATTCAGTACTTC
15	TRBJ1-3	TRBV6-5	NA	NA	CASTLRDFSGNTIYF	TGTGCCAGCACCTTAAGGGACTTCTCTGGAAACACCATATATTTT
16	TRBJ1-5	TRBV12-2	NA	once	CASRLRGQSYNQPQHF	TGTGCAAGTCGCTTGAGGGGACAGTCATACAATCAGCCCCAGCATTTT
13	TRBJ2-1	TRBV5-1	NA	NA	CASSLVTSNEQFF	TGCGCCAGCAGCTTGGTGACTAGCAATGAGCAGTTCTTC
13	TRBJ2-2	TRBV9	NA	NA	CASSVQGTGELFF	TGTGCCAGCAGCGTCCAGGGTACCGGGGAGCTGTTTTTT
13	TRBJ1-3	TRBV19	NA	NA	CASRPLSGNTIYF	TGTGCCAGCCGACCGCTCTCTGGAAACACCATATATTTT
14	TRBJ2-5	TRBV7-2	NA	NA	CASSPGQTPRTQYF	TGTGCCAGCAGCCCCGGACAGACCCCTCGGACCCAGTACTTC
13	TRBJ1-6	TRBV12-3/TRBV12-4	NA	NA	CASSFRQNSPLHF	TGTGCCAGCAGTTTCCGACAGAATTCACCCCTCCACTTT
14	TRBJ1-2	TRBV11-2	TRBD1	NA	CASSLTGGHYGYTF	TGTGCCAGCAGCTTAACAGGGGGCCACTATGGCTACACCTTC
14	TRBJ1-5	TRBV28	NA	NA	CASRAPRGNQPQHF	TGTGCCAGCAGAGCACCGAGAGGCAATCAGCCCCAGCATTTT
11	TRBJ1-2	TRBV2	NA	NA	CASSGRYGYTF	TGTGCCAGCAGTGGCCGCTATGGCTACACCTTC
15	TRBJ1-1	TRBV4-1	NA	NA	CASSPPINLNTEAFF	TGCGCCAGCAGCCCACCTATCAATCTTAACACTGAAGCTTTCTTT
14	TRBJ2-7	TRBV6-2/TRBV6-3	NA	NA	CASSWDQRNYEQYF	TGTGCCAGCAGTTGGGACCAGAGGAACTACGAGCAGTACTTC
13	TRBJ2-1	TRBV2	TRBD1	NA	CASSRQGINEQFF	TGTGCCAGCAGTCGACAGGGGATCAATGAGCAGTTCTTC
15	TRBJ2-5	TRBV18	NA	many	CASSAVEAGLQTQYF	TGTGCCAGCTCAGCGGTAGAGGCGGGACTTCAGACCCAGTACTTC
16	TRBJ2-1	TRBV9	TRBD2	NA	CASSTPALADNNEQFF	TGTGCCAGCAGCACCCCGGCGCTAGCGGATAACAATGAGCAGTTCTTC
15	TRBJ1-1	TRBV14	NA	NA	CASSPHGGMNTEAFF	TGTGCCAGCAGCCCCCATGGGGGCATGAACACTGAAGCTTTCTTT
19	TRBJ1-2	TRBV4-3	NA	NA	CASSSSVRVGGFSTRGYTF	TGCGCCAGCAGCTCCTCGGTTCGGGTAGGGGGATTTTCGACCCGCGGCTACACCTTC
14	TRBJ2-2	TRBV2	NA	NA	CASNVVGNTGELFF	TGTGCCAGCAATGTAGTAGGGAACACCGGGGAGCTGTTTTTT
15	TRBJ2-5	TRBV9	NA	NA	CASSVAGTGGETQYF	TGTGCCAGCAGCGTTGCCGGGACTGGCGGGGAGACCCAGTACTTC
14	TRBJ2-1	TRBV2	NA	NA	CASSGLDSYNEQFF	TGTGCCAGCAGTGGCCTAGATTCCTACAATGAGCAGTTCTTC
15	TRBJ1-5	TRBV5-4	NA	NA	CASSLEQESNQPQHF	TGTGCCAGCAGCTTGGAGCAGGAGAGCAATCAGCCCCAGCATTTT
16	TRBJ2-3	TRBV3-1/TRBV3-2	TRBD1	NA	CASTAGTGGITDTQYF	TGTGCCAGCACCGCCGGGACAGGGGGCATCACAGATACGCAGTATTTT
11	TRBJ2-7	TRBV29-1	NA	NA	CSVEDSYEQYF	TGCAGCGTGGAGGACAGCTACGAGCAGTACTTC
15	TRBJ2-7	TRBV7-9	TRBD1	NA	CASSSSGQGAREQYF	TGTGCCAGCAGCTCATCCGGACAGGGGGCGCGGGAGCAGTACTTC
13	TRBJ1-2	TRBV5-6	NA	NA	CASSFPRNYGYTF	TGTGCCAGCAGCTTCCCCAGAAACTATGGCTACACCTTC
16	TRBJ1-6	TRBV6-1	TRBD1	NA	CASSGGQGRDNSPLHF	TGTGCCAGCAGTGGGGGACAGGGTAGGGACAATTCACCCCTCCACTTT
15	TRBJ2-3	TRBV19	NA	NA	CASSIRGAFTDTQYF	TGTGCCAGTAGTATCCGGGGTGCATTCACAGATACGCAGTATTTT